The present T cell receptor (beta chain) was sequenced within a study of T-cell memory formation after mild COVID-19. As for the study in general: TCR clusters were mostly confined to one donor each. The study's findings and limits: Clonal second-wave expansions that peaked on day 37 had unconfirmed SARS-CoV-2 specificity.

Trimming removed 7 bases from V and 9 bases from J, with 19 bases in between. The CDR3 consists of 14 residues. Using its own MiXCR run on the 5' RACE reads, TCRdb lists one record per CDR3 protein. The repertoire holds 410,000 or so distinct CDR3 sequences, with about 25% as singletons. Note on this clonotype: Its antigen is not identified.

The chain couples TRBV12-3 or TRBV12-4 to TRBJ2-1; the D gene is possibly TRBD1 (5 bases). The sample was PBMCs or a T cell subset sorted from them (not recorded which). The sequence derives from an adult woman who had mild COVID-19 (a few samples of this study predate the infection). Cell type and time point are not known. The CDR3 bases are TGTGCCAGCACTCTATCGACGCGAAGGGGTGAGCAGTTCTTC. Translation gives CASTLSTRRGEQFF.